This is a list of T cell receptor beta chains from one sample in a study of blood T cell repertoires in COVID-19. Data came from immunoSEQ multiplex PCR; TCRdb stores just in-frame clones and leaves some out. The repertoire holds 200,000 to 250,000 clones, with around nine tenths as singletons. The sample consisted of peripheral blood. All receptors come from a man in his fifties or sixties who had recovered from COVID-19. Each CDR3 is given with its conserved first and last residue. Fields, in order: CDR3 protein, CDR3 DNA, clone size, J gene, D gene, V gene. A D gene is named only where the DNA matches it firmly. Rows may omit the clone size; those that give it use once, few, many or a size class.

CASSGAGTGGGGTEAFF TGTGCCAGCTCAGGAGCCGGGACAGGGGGAGGAGGCACTGAAGCTTTCTTT - TRBJ1-1 TRBD1 TRBV18
CASRDRGKDGYTF TGTGCCAGCAGGGACAGGGGGAAGGATGGCTACACCTTC - TRBJ1-2 TRBD1 TRBV6-5
CASSQTTGEGEKLFF TGTGCCAGCAGCCAGACGACAGGGGAGGGTGAAAAACTGTTTTTT - TRBJ1-4 TRBD1 TRBV16
CASRQGPYEQYF TGTGCCAGCCGACAGGGACCCTACGAGCAGTACTTC - TRBJ2-7 TRBD1 TRBV6-1
CASSQAGLARSYNEQFF TGTGCCAGCAGCCAGGCTGGACTAGCTCGCTCCTACAATGAGCAGTTCTTC - TRBJ2-1 TRBD2 TRBV3-1/TRBV3-2
CASSVAVRTEAFF TGTGCCAGCAGCGTAGCCGTCAGGACTGAAGCTTTCTTT once TRBJ1-1 - TRBV9
CASSPRGGNTEAFF TGTGCCAGCAGCCCTAGAGGGGGGAACACTGAAGCTTTCTTT - TRBJ1-1 - TRBV9
CASSLVQNYGYTF TGTGCCAGCAGCTTAGTCCAGAACTATGGCTACACCTTC once TRBJ1-2 - TRBV7-2
CASSEGGLLLGTQYF TGTGCCAGCAGTGAGGGGGGACTCCTCCTCGGTACGCAGTATTTT - TRBJ2-3 - TRBV2
CASSPGVREAPHEQFF TGTGCCAGCAGCCCAGGGGTAAGGGAAGCCCCCCATGAGCAGTTCTTC - TRBJ2-1 - TRBV7-8
CASTGQGAYTEAFF TGTGCCAGCACCGGACAGGGGGCCTACACTGAAGCTTTCTTT - TRBJ1-1 TRBD1 TRBV6-5
CASSEDGSYEQYF TGTGCCAGCAGTGAAGACGGCTCCTACGAGCAGTACTTC medium-sized TRBJ2-7 - TRBV6-1
CASSYGGGSALNEQFF TGTGCCAGCAGTTACGGCGGTGGAAGCGCCCTCAATGAGCAGTTCTTC - TRBJ2-1 - TRBV6-6
CAWRSTSDEQFF TGTGCCTGGAGATCGACTAGCGATGAGCAGTTCTTC - TRBJ2-1 TRBD2 TRBV30
CASRPGTGEDLNEKLFF TGCGCCAGCAGGCCCGGGACAGGGGAGGATCTTAATGAAAAACTGTTTTTT - TRBJ1-4 TRBD1 TRBV4-3
CASSEGQRRNTIYF TGTGCCAGCAGCGAAGGACAGAGGAGAAACACCATATATTTT - TRBJ1-3 - TRBV9
CASSLTGQGNGYTF TGTGCCAGTAGCCTTACCGGACAGGGGAATGGCTACACCTTC few TRBJ1-2 TRBD1 TRBV19
CASSYSGQGGTEAFF TGTGCCAGCAGTTACTCCGGACAGGGTGGCACTGAAGCTTTCTTT - TRBJ1-1 TRBD1 TRBV6-5
CASSSRGVGTEAFF TGTGCCAGCAGCAGCAGGGGTGTGGGCACTGAAGCTTTCTTT once TRBJ1-1 - TRBV9
CASSLRSGNQPQHF TGTGCCAGCAGCTTAAGGAGTGGCAATCAGCCCCAGCATTTT few TRBJ1-5 - TRBV13
CATSRVLRTGGGQPQHF TGTGCCACCAGCAGAGTTTTGAGGACAGGGGGCGGTCAGCCCCAGCATTTT medium-sized TRBJ1-5 TRBD1 TRBV15
CASSMRQGGNTEAFF TGTGCCAGTAGTATGCGACAGGGGGGGAACACTGAAGCTTTCTTT once TRBJ1-1 TRBD1 TRBV19
CASSQDEGLAGAGEQYF TGTGCCAGCAGCCAAGATGAGGGACTAGCGGGAGCTGGCGAGCAGTACTTC once TRBJ2-7 TRBD2 TRBV14
CASARDRGQSGANVLTF TGTGCCAGCGCCCGGGACAGGGGGCAATCTGGGGCCAACGTCCTGACTTTC - TRBJ2-6 TRBD1 TRBV5-4
CASSPGTTGITEAFF TGTGCCAGCTCACCGGGAACGACAGGGATCACTGAAGCTTTCTTT - TRBJ1-1 TRBD1 TRBV18
CASSQGWMNEKLFF TGTGCCAGCAGCCAGGGGTGGATGAATGAAAAACTGTTTTTT few TRBJ1-4 - TRBV7-8
CASSSTGGYTDTQYF TGTGCCAGCAGCTCGACAGGGGGCTACACAGATACGCAGTATTTT - TRBJ2-3 TRBD1 TRBV7-2
CASSLEVRQYYTEAFF TGTGCCAGCAGCTTAGAAGTCAGACAGTACTACACTGAAGCTTTCTTT once TRBJ1-1 - TRBV11-2
CASSATGPWVNQPQHF TGTGCCAGCAGCGCAACAGGGCCATGGGTCAATCAGCCCCAGCATTTT few TRBJ1-5 - TRBV6-4
CASSASRQAGTQYF TGTGCCAGCAGCGCCAGCCGACAGGCAGGAACGCAGTATTTT - TRBJ2-3 - TRBV5-4
CASSLLDNTGELFF TGTGCCAGCAGCTTACTAGATAACACCGGGGAGCTGTTTTTT once TRBJ2-2 - TRBV7-7
CASSLVGRTYEQYF TGTGCCAGCAGTTTAGTGGGGAGAACCTACGAGCAGTACTTC - TRBJ2-7 - TRBV27
CASSFRGLAGWEQYF TGTGCCAGCAGTTTTAGGGGACTAGCCGGATGGGAGCAGTACTTC - TRBJ2-7 TRBD2 TRBV28
CASSPRTGLYGYTF TGTGCCAGTAGCCCGCGGACAGGCCTCTATGGCTACACCTTC - TRBJ1-2 TRBD1 TRBV19
CASSYSGGGFYEQYF TGTGCCAGCAGTTACTCTGGCGGGGGGTTCTACGAGCAGTACTTC many TRBJ2-7 TRBD2 TRBV6-6
CACSSGDVYEQYF TGTGCCTGTTCTTCAGGGGATGTCTACGAGCAGTACTTC - TRBJ2-7 - TRBV30
CAISESRTGGLFF TGTGCCATCAGTGAGTCCCGGACAGGGGGACTGTTTTTT - TRBJ1-4 TRBD1 TRBV10-3
CATRSGGDSYEQYF TGTGCCACCCGTAGCGGGGGGGATTCCTACGAGCAGTACTTC once TRBJ2-7 TRBD2 TRBV24-1
CASSVGLAGNNEQFF TGTGCCAGCAGCGTAGGGCTAGCGGGAAACAATGAGCAGTTCTTC few TRBJ2-1 TRBD2 TRBV9
CASSPGQANTIYF TGTGCCAGCAGTCCGGGACAGGCGAACACCATATATTTT - TRBJ1-3 TRBD1 TRBV12-3/TRBV12-4
CASSTGQMNTEAFF TGTGCCAGCAGCACGGGACAGATGAACACTGAAGCTTTCTTT - TRBJ1-1 TRBD1 TRBV5-4
CASSPPSGGQVRGETQYF TGTGCCAGCTCACCACCGTCGGGGGGGCAGGTTCGCGGAGAGACCCAGTACTTC - TRBJ2-5 TRBD2 TRBV18
CASSLRGAANEKLFF TGTGCCAGCAGTTTACGGGGGGCAGCTAATGAAAAACTGTTTTTT - TRBJ1-4 - TRBV28
CASSVTRGLAGEADTQYF TGTGCCAGCAGCGTAACCCGGGGACTAGCGGGGGAAGCAGATACGCAGTATTTT - TRBJ2-3 TRBD2 TRBV9
CASSSTGMNTEAFF TGTGCCAGCAGCTCCACAGGTATGAACACTGAAGCTTTCTTT - TRBJ1-1 - TRBV11-3
CASRSGGRETQYF TGTGCCAGCCGAAGCGGGGGGCGAGAGACCCAGTACTTC - TRBJ2-5 TRBD2 TRBV28
CASSLSAATDTQYF TGTGCCAGCAGCTTGTCAGCGGCCACAGATACGCAGTATTTT once TRBJ2-3 - TRBV5-8
CASSRWESGTGELFF TGTGCCAGCAGCCGGTGGGAGTCGGGCACCGGGGAGCTGTTTTTT - TRBJ2-2 - TRBV11-2
CATESSRTGELFF TGTGCCACCGAGTCATCTAGGACCGGGGAGCTGTTTTTT - TRBJ2-2 - TRBV24-1
CATREGAPNTEAFF TGTGCCACCCGTGAGGGGGCTCCGAACACTGAAGCTTTCTTT - TRBJ1-1 TRBD1 TRBV6-6
CASSQGNSASTDTQYF TGTGCCAGCAGCCAAGGTAATAGCGCCAGCACAGATACGCAGTATTTT - TRBJ2-3 - TRBV4-2
CASRTAAGQGAYGYTF TGTGCCAGCAGAACGGCGGCGGGACAGGGGGCTTATGGCTACACCTTC - TRBJ1-2 TRBD1 TRBV2
CASSGATDTQYF TGTGCCAGCAGCGGGGCCACAGATACGCAGTATTTT - TRBJ2-3 - TRBV3-1/TRBV3-2
CASSLPGGSSYNEQFF TGTGCCAGCAGCCTCCCCGGAGGGAGCTCCTACAATGAGCAGTTCTTC - TRBJ2-1 - TRBV7-3